Reported below is one TCR beta chain. Assay used: immunoSEQ multiplex PCR; TCRdb lists only in-frame clones, some missing. This table holds about 250,000 clones, around 85% found once. The data belong to a study of blood T cell repertoires in COVID-19. The CDR3 consists of 17 residues. The V gene lost 0 bases and the J gene lost 4 bases, with 19 bases spanning the gap. Germline values: CDR1 SGHRS, CDR2 YFSETQ. Sequencing was carried out using PBMCs or T cells enriched from blood (not recorded which). The J gene is TRBJ1-2, the V gene TRBV5-1; D uncertain. The TCR sequence derives from a woman between 50 and 59 years old with acute COVID-19. This chain's CDR3 is CASSLGGLTKFVYGYTF. DNA for the CDR3: TGCGCCAGCAGCTTGGGTGGACTGACCAAATTTGTCTATGGCTACACCTTC.